This T cell receptor (beta chain) was profiled in a study of cytomegalovirus exposure and HLA in healthy donors. A few counts support this clone. The target antigen is unknown. PCR was performed using 60 Vbeta and 13 Jbeta primers. Sequenced by immunoSEQ multiplex PCR; TCRdb stores in-frame clones only, minus some. The sample consists of approximately 100,000 clones, over 55% of them appearing once. Germline lookup yields CDR1 LNHDA and CDR2 SQIVND (reference sequence). V lost 4 bases to trimming and J lost 3 bases; unmatched junction nucleotides: 5. CDR3 length equals 14 residues. General study results and limits: On later analysis, the bulk of CMV-associated TCR beta chains appeared to be HLA-restricted.

J is TRBJ1-2 and V is TRBV19; 7 bases match TRBD1. This receptor was identified in a female donor in good health and CMV-seronegative. Sequencing input: PBMCs. In nucleotides, the CDR3 is TGTGCCAGTAGTACTGGGGACAGATACTATGGCTACACCTTC. This translates into CASSTGDRYYGYTF.